The 28 T cell receptor beta chains reported below all come from one sample, sequenced in a study of T cells expressing NK-cell markers. TCRdb reprocessed the 5' RACE reads, with one entry per CDR3 protein and no DNA. This table lists 550,000 to 600,000 distinct CDR3 sequences. Sequencing was performed on blood T cells: a sorted CD56 or NKG2C T cell subset, CD4+ or CD8+ T cells, or bulk PBMC T cells (not recorded which). The receptors come from a man between 18 and 35 years old in good health.

J is TRBJ2-7 and V is TRBV12-3 or TRBV12-4; without DNA, the TCRdb call of TRBD1 cannot be checked. The CDR3 totals 14 residues. CDR3: CASSTRGTASEQYF.

CDR3 loop: CASSPGQLNSPLHF. The chain carries TRBV12-3 or TRBV12-4 and TRBJ1-6; the D call of TRBD1 rests on TCRdb alone, since no DNA is present to check it. The CDR3 totals 14 residues.

The rearrangement links TRBV29-1 to TRBJ2-2; TCRdb's assignment of TRBD1 cannot be checked, as there is no DNA. The length of the CDR3 is 15 residues. Germline loops: CDR1 SQVTM, CDR2 ANQGSEA. CDR3 sequence: CSVEGETGSVGELFF.

V and J are TRBV7-2 and TRBJ2-5. Germline lookup yields CDR1 SGHTA and CDR2 FQGNSA. The CDR3 has 15 amino acids. CDR3 loop: CASSLAHRSGETQYF.

The rearrangement joins TRBV19 to TRBJ2-2. Germline CDR1 LNHDA, CDR2 SQIVND (reference sequence). The CDR3 is made up of 12 amino acids. The CDR3 reads CASSIVHGELFF.

J is TRBJ2-2 and V is TRBV28; TCRdb's D call, TRBD1, is unchecked because there is no DNA. The CDR3 contains 14 residues. Germline lookup yields CDR1 MDHEN and CDR2 SYDVKM. CDR3 sequence: CASSLRQGAGQLFF.

CDR3 in amino acids: CASSLQGTKNIQYF. The rearrangement uses TRBV27 and TRBJ2-4; TCRdb's D gene call, TRBD1, goes unchecked for lack of DNA. This CDR3 comprises 14 residues. In germline, CDR1 is MNHEY, CDR2 SMNVEV (reference sequence).

CDR3 residues: CASSPITAGDTDTQYF. The chain employs TRBV9 and TRBJ2-3; TCRdb outputs TRBD2, but without DNA this stays unchecked. CDR1 SGDLS and CDR2 YYNGEE come from the germline V gene. The CDR3 runs to 16 residues.

The genes are TRBV5-1 and TRBJ2-5; TCRdb's D call of TRBD2 is untestable without DNA. Germline lookup yields CDR1 SGHRS and CDR2 YFSETQ. The CDR3 has 15 amino acids. The CDR3 sequence: CASSLGTSGEETQYF.

This chain connects TRBV5-1 to TRBJ2-1; TCRdb returns TRBD2, unconfirmable since there is no DNA. Germline CDR1 reads SGHRS; CDR2 reads YFSETQ. The CDR3 covers 16 residues. CDR3 sequence: CASSLALAPPYNEQFF. Combining the CDR3 with reference TRBV5-1 and TRBJ2-1 gives the whole variable domain KAGVTQTPRYLIKTRGQQVTLSCSPISGHRSVSWYQQTPGQGLQFLFEYFSETQRNKGNFPGRFSGRQFSNSRSEMNVSTLELGDSALYLCASSLALAPPYNEQFFGPGTRLTVL.

The genes are TRBV6-5 and TRBJ1-5; TCRdb indicates TRBD1, and absent DNA this call remains unverified. Germline lookup yields CDR1 MNHEY and CDR2 SVGAGI. The CDR3 is 14 residues long. CDR3 amino acids: CARVRDRVNQPQHF.

V usage is TRBV5-6 and J usage is TRBJ2-7; the D call of TRBD2 rests on TCRdb alone, since no DNA is present to check it. Germline loops: CDR1 SGHDT, CDR2 YYEEEE. The CDR3 is 15 amino acids. The CDR3 here is CASSPTTSRAYEQYF.

The rearrangement uses TRBV12-3 or TRBV12-4 and TRBJ2-1; checking the TCRdb D call of TRBD2 is not possible without DNA. There are 14 residues in the CDR3. The CDR3 region is CASSSGLAGNEQFF.

This chain links TRBV11-2 with TRBJ2-3; the TRBD2 assignment by TCRdb is unverifiable without DNA. The germline V gene has CDR1 SGHAT and CDR2 FQNNGV. The CDR3 spans 15 residues. Here the CDR3 reads CASSPSGRAGDTQYF.

The CDR3 here is CASSLRGEHNYEQYF. This chain links TRBV5-1 with TRBJ2-7; the D call from TCRdb, TRBD1, cannot be confirmed without DNA. Germline-derived CDR1 and CDR2 are SGHRS and YFSETQ. The CDR3 consists of 15 residues.

This sequence joins TRBV28 and TRBJ2-7; TCRdb returns TRBD1, unconfirmable since there is no DNA. Germline values: CDR1 MDHEN, CDR2 SYDVKM. The length of the CDR3 is 14 residues. The CDR3 region is CASSAGGAEFEQYF.

The genes are TRBV7-9 and TRBJ2-3; TCRdb designates TRBD1, a call that cannot be tested without DNA. Germline CDR1 and CDR2: SEHNR and FQNEAQ (reference sequence). CDR3 size: 14 residues. This chain's CDR3 is CASSFLRDGAAQYF.

The chain recombines TRBV6-1 with TRBJ2-3; TCRdb selects TRBD2, and the lack of DNA leaves this call unchecked. The germline V gene encodes CDR1 MNHNS and CDR2 SASEGT. The length of the CDR3 is 16 residues. CDR3 sequence reads: CASSVASGRAYDTQYF.

This chain links TRBV24-1 with TRBJ1-1; no DNA is available, so the TRBD1 call from TCRdb remains unchecked. Germline values: CDR1 KGHDR, CDR2 SFDVKD. This CDR3 has 13 residues. The CDR3 spells CATSDVDRAIAFF.

V usage is TRBV20-1 and J usage is TRBJ1-5; TCRdb names TRBD1, which stays unverified in the absence of DNA. The CDR3 contains 14 residues. From germline, CDR1 is DFQATT and CDR2 SNEGSKA (reference sequence). CDR3 sequence: CSARDSGGNQPQHF.

V gene TRBV7-8 combines with J gene TRBJ1-6; TCRdb indicates TRBD1, and absent DNA this call remains unverified. Germline lookup yields CDR1 SGHVS and CDR2 FQNEAQ. CDR3 length: 17 amino acids. The CDR3: CASSNPSGTGGGSPLHF.

The chain links TRBV5-5 to TRBJ2-4; TCRdb calls TRBD1, which cannot be checked without DNA. The CDR3 has 14 residues. Germline V gene data show CDR1 as SGHKS and CDR2 as YYEKEE (reference sequence). The CDR3 region is CASSLEGQGIIQYF. Combining the CDR3 with reference TRBV5-5 and TRBJ2-4 gives the whole variable domain DAGVTQSPTHLIKTRGQQVTLRCSPISGHKSVSWYQQVLGQGPQFIFQYYEKEERGRGNFPDRFSARQFPNYSSELNVNALLLGDSALYLCASSLEGQGIIQYFGAGTRLSVL.

CDR3 sequence reads: CASRDGLNTEAFF. The chain recombines TRBV5-1 with TRBJ1-1. The CDR3 runs to 13 residues. Germline V gene data show CDR1 as SGHRS and CDR2 as YFSETQ.

The chain carries TRBV6-6 and TRBJ2-5; checking the TCRdb D call of TRBD1 is not possible without DNA. The CDR3 is 13 residues long. Germline CDR1 reads MNHNY; CDR2 reads SVGAGI (reference sequence). This CDR3 reads CASSPDRVETQYF.

The CDR3: CASRRGAYEQYF. The rearrangement uses TRBV5-1 and TRBJ2-7; TCRdb designates TRBD1, a call that cannot be tested without DNA. The CDR3 totals 12 residues. The germline CDR1 and CDR2 sequences are SGHRS and YFSETQ.

The rearrangement links TRBV11-2 to TRBJ2-5; TCRdb designates TRBD1, a call that cannot be tested without DNA. The CDR3 sequence is 15 residues long. Germline V gives CDR1 SGHAT, CDR2 FQNNGV. CDR3 region: CASSLVGALQETQYF.

The rearrangement uses TRBV30 and TRBJ1-1. The CDR3 runs to 14 residues. Germline assignment: CDR1 GTSNPN and CDR2 SVGIG (reference sequence). The CDR3 loop is CAWSGVPANTEAFF.

V is TRBV25-1 and J is TRBJ1-2; TCRdb calls TRBD1, which cannot be checked without DNA. This CDR3 region has 13 residues. The germline V gene encodes CDR1 MGHDK and CDR2 SYGVNS. The CDR3 sequence is CASSGGRSYGYTF.